The T cell receptor (beta chain) described here comes from a study of cytomegalovirus exposure and HLA in healthy donors. The study ran its PCR with 60 Vbeta and 13 Jbeta primers. Data came from immunoSEQ multiplex PCR; TCRdb stores just in-frame clones and leaves some out. The table records around 150,000 clones, about 75% of them present only once. Comments on this clone: No antigen is known for it.

This CDR3 is built from 18 residues. The V gene's germline CDR1 is LGHNA and CDR2 YSLEER. V shed 1 base and J shed 2 bases, with 21 bases lying between them. Study results and caveats: In vitro checks showed that a few CMV-associated chains really do target CMV antigens.

Material: PBMCs. The clonotype originates from a woman in her forties or fifties in good health and CMV-seropositive. The chain couples TRBV4-3 to TRBJ2-7; tentative D call: TRBD1 (6 bases). As DNA, the CDR3 is TGCGCCAGCAGCCAAGCCCCGCTCTCCGGGACATTTCCCTACGAGCAGTACTTC. This translates into CASSQAPLSGTFPYEQYF.